These T cell receptor beta chains were read from a single sample in a study of OX40 agonist ivuxolimab in advanced cancers. The protocol was immunoSEQ multiplex PCR, while the TCRdb copy is restricted to in-frame clones and leaves out a portion. The table records about 60,000 clones, over 75% of them present only once. The source material was CD4+ or CD8+ T cells sorted from blood, sampled in a trial of the OX40 agonist ivuxolimab. The origin of the receptors is an adult with an advanced solid tumor such as melanoma, head and neck, liver or kidney cancer. Each CDR3 is given with its conserved first and last residue. A D gene is named only where the DNA matches it firmly. Expanded clones get a size class; other rows say once, few or many, or leave the size out.

V gene	D gene	J gene	clone size	CDR3 protein	CDR3 DNA
TRBV4-2	TRBD2	TRBJ2-3	few	CASSQELAGAFTDTQYF	TGTGCCAGCAGCCAAGAACTAGCGGGGGCGTTCACAGATACGCAGTATTTT
TRBV18	-	TRBJ1-5	-	CASSGLGGPQHF	TGTGCCAGCTCAGGTTTGGGGGGGCCCCAGCATTTT
TRBV25-1	-	TRBJ2-3	-	CASSRPGGLDTQYF	TGTGCCAGCAGTCGGCCCGGGGGGCTAGATACGCAGTATTTT
TRBV6-1	TRBD1	TRBJ2-1	-	CASSVSFTGVIYNEQFF	TGTGCCAGCAGTGTCTCCTTCACAGGGGTTATCTACAATGAGCAGTTCTTC
TRBV28	-	TRBJ2-7	few	CASSLSNSYEQYF	TGTGCCAGCAGTCTAAGTAACTCCTACGAGCAGTACTTC
TRBV6-6	-	TRBJ1-4	-	CASTRSNEKLFF	TGTGCCAGCACCAGGTCTAATGAAAAACTGTTTTTT
TRBV27	-	TRBJ2-2	-	CASSLRAANTGELFF	TGTGCCAGCAGTTTAAGGGCCGCGAACACCGGGGAGCTGTTTTTT
TRBV7-2	TRBD2	TRBJ2-1	-	CASSLVTGGNEQFF	TGTGCCAGCAGCTTAGTCACGGGGGGCAATGAGCAGTTCTTC
TRBV7-3	-	TRBJ2-3	-	CASSYSGSTDTQYF	TGTGCCAGCAGCTATAGCGGTAGCACAGATACGCAGTATTTT
TRBV6-5	-	TRBJ2-7	-	CASSVADEQYF	TGTGCCAGCAGCGTCGCCGACGAGCAGTACTTC
TRBV19	-	TRBJ2-4	-	CAISDSYKNIQYF	TGTGCCATCTCCGACAGTTACAAAAACATTCAGTACTTC
TRBV2	-	TRBJ2-7	-	CASRQVSYEQYF	TGTGCCAGTCGACAGGTCTCCTACGAGCAGTACTTC
TRBV7-7	-	TRBJ1-1	-	CASSPSPGAGEAFF	TGTGCCAGCAGCCCCTCCCCGGGGGCCGGTGAAGCTTTCTTT
TRBV5-1	TRBD2	TRBJ2-7	-	CASSLGTSGGSVSYEQYF	TGCGCCAGCAGCTTGGGGACTAGCGGGGGTTCAGTTTCCTACGAGCAGTACTTC
TRBV30	TRBD1	TRBJ1-2	-	CAWSQLAGQGGYTF	TGTGCCTGGAGTCAGCTGGCCGGACAGGGTGGCTACACCTTC
TRBV7-9	-	TRBJ2-1	-	CASSLETGVQFF	TGTGCCAGCAGCTTAGAAACGGGCGTTCAGTTCTTC
TRBV19	-	TRBJ2-2	-	CASSGTSYTGELFF	TGTGCCAGTAGTGGGACTTCTTACACCGGGGAGCTGTTTTTT
TRBV28	TRBD1	TRBJ1-4	-	CASSWTGGNEKLFF	TGTGCCAGCAGTTGGACAGGCGGTAATGAAAAACTGTTTTTT
TRBV14	-	TRBJ1-2	-	CASSQETGAAYYGYTF	TGTGCCAGCAGCCAAGAGACAGGAGCGGCGTACTATGGCTACACCTTC
TRBV15	TRBD2	TRBJ2-7	-	CATSRDSGGGPPYEQYF	TGTGCCACCAGCAGAGATTCCGGCGGGGGACCTCCCTACGAGCAGTACTTC
TRBV29-1	TRBD2	TRBJ2-6	-	CSVGVAGGPIGANVLTF	TGCAGCGTTGGGGTGGCGGGGGGCCCAATTGGGGCCAACGTCCTGACTTTC
TRBV10-3	TRBD2	TRBJ2-1	-	CAISAGGGGGEQFF	TGTGCCATCAGTGCCGGCGGGGGAGGCGGGGAGCAGTTCTTC
TRBV10-1	-	TRBJ1-1	once	CASNRRVCPGEAFF	TGCGCCAGCAATAGGAGGGTATGCCCAGGTGAAGCTTTCTTT
TRBV12-5	-	TRBJ2-1	once	CASGLLGSRGDEQFF	TGTGCTAGTGGTTTGTTAGGGTCCAGGGGGGATGAGCAGTTCTTC
TRBV19	-	TRBJ1-4	-	CASSIGRQEKLFF	TGTGCCAGTAGTATAGGAAGACAGGAAAAACTGTTTTTT
TRBV6-1	-	TRBJ1-2	few	CASSEAGAKGYTF	TGTGCCAGCAGTGAAGCGGGGGCTAAGGGCTACACCTTC
TRBV6-1	TRBD2	TRBJ2-7	medium-sized	CASSGIGGAHEQYF	TGTGCCAGCAGTGGCATCGGGGGGGCCCACGAGCAGTACTTC
TRBV9	TRBD1	TRBJ1-2	-	CASSGGTGRAYGYTF	TGTGCCAGCAGCGGGGGGACAGGGCGCGCCTATGGCTACACCTTC